These T cell receptor beta chains were read from a single sample in a study of PD-L1 blockade in urothelial cancer. Here immunoSEQ multiplex PCR was the method, and the copy in TCRdb shows in-frame clones only, minus some. The table shows 130,000 or so clones, with about 88% occurring only once. The sequenced sample was PBMCs, obtained around atezolizumab (anti-PD-L1) treatment. These TCRs come from a man between 45 and 60 years old with urothelial cancer. Each CDR3 is given with its conserved first and last residue. A D gene is named only where the DNA matches it firmly. Expanded clones are given a class, and other clones once, few, many or no size at all.

V: TRBV28; size: NA; J: TRBJ2-7; D: TRBD1; DNA: TGTGCCAGCAGGGCGGACAGGGCCCGTTCTTACGAGCAGTACTTC; CDR3: CASRADRARSYEQYF
V: TRBV5-1; size: NA; J: TRBJ2-3; D: NA; DNA: TGCGCCAGCAGCCGCGACAGGGCTGGGAGGTATACGCAGTATTTT; CDR3: CASSRDRAGRYTQYF
V: TRBV15; size: once; J: TRBJ1-1; D: NA; DNA: TGTGCCACCAGCAGAGGTGGAATTGGAGTTATGAACACTGAAGCTTTCTTT; CDR3: CATSRGGIGVMNTEAFF
V: TRBV28; size: NA; J: TRBJ2-3; D: TRBD2; DNA: TGTGCCAGCAGTTTGGGGACTAGCGGGAGGGATACGCAGTATTTT; CDR3: CASSLGTSGRDTQYF
V: TRBV30; size: NA; J: TRBJ1-4; D: NA; DNA: TGTGCCTGCAGGACAACTAATGAAAAACTGTTTTTT; CDR3: CACRTTNEKLFF
V: TRBV2; size: NA; J: TRBJ2-1; D: TRBD2; DNA: TGTGCCAGCAGGGAGACTAGCGGGAGTGTGAATGAGCAGTTCTTC; CDR3: CASRETSGSVNEQFF
V: TRBV19; size: few; J: TRBJ2-4; D: NA; DNA: TGTGCCAGTAGTATTTCTAGCTCCGGTCTGTACTTC; CDR3: CASSISSSGLYF
V: TRBV2; size: medium-sized; J: TRBJ1-1; D: TRBD1; DNA: TGTGCCAGCAGCGCCGGGACAGAGAACACTGAAGCTTTCTTT; CDR3: CASSAGTENTEAFF
V: TRBV14; size: NA; J: TRBJ2-2; D: NA; DNA: TGTGCCAGCAGCCAAGATAGAACCGGGGAGCTGTTTTTT; CDR3: CASSQDRTGELFF
V: TRBV4-1; size: NA; J: TRBJ2-3; D: NA; DNA: TGCGCCAGCAGCCAAGCCCGACAGGAGGATACGCAGTATTTT; CDR3: CASSQARQEDTQYF
V: TRBV5-1; size: NA; J: TRBJ2-7; D: NA; DNA: TGCGCCAGCAGCTTGGGTCAGCTAGGGGACGAGCAGTACTTC; CDR3: CASSLGQLGDEQYF